This T cell receptor (beta chain) was sequenced during a study of technical replicates of blood from a handful of donors. Data came from immunoSEQ multiplex PCR; TCRdb stores just in-frame clones and leaves some out. In the table there are approximately 70,000 clones, around 92% of which are singletons. This CDR3 is built from 19 residues. Germline V lookup: CDR1 SGHVS, CDR2 FQNEAQ. This clonotype originated in a human donor in good health. Some clones in this sample may be carry-over from other donors' samples. The specimen was T cells isolated from PBMCs. This chain uses TRBV7-8 with TRBJ2-5, with a weak D call TRBD1 (5 bases). The J call may be incorrect, as the DNA end agrees better with TRBJ2-7. In DNA form, the CDR3 reads TGTGCCAGCAGCTTACCAGGGATAACCTCTGCTCTTAGCTCCTACGAGCAGTACTTC. Protein sequence: CASSLPGITSALSSYEQYF.